This T cell receptor (beta chain) was documented in a study of cytomegalovirus exposure and HLA in healthy donors. The study, taken as a whole, reports: Researchers reported that a few CMV-associated chains were confirmed in vitro as CMV antigen-specific.

V was cut by 5 bases and J by 6 bases, with 11 bases left in between. In germline, CDR1 is SNHLY, CDR2 FYNNEI. The CDR3 is 12 amino acids. Assay: immunoSEQ multiplex PCR; the TCRdb copy retains only in-frame clones and omits some. Among some 130,000 clones, about 95% were seen once, and the ten largest hold about 2%. To note about this clone: Antigen unknown.

Sample: PBMCs. This TCR was recovered from a man in his late teens or twenties in good health and CMV-seropositive. The V and J genes are TRBV2 and TRBJ2-7, with D possibly being TRBD1 (5 bases). The CDR3 DNA is TGTGCCAGCAGTTGGACAACCGGCGAGCAGTACTTC. Amino acids: CASSWTTGEQYF.